The 10 T cell receptor beta chains below all came from one sample that was sequenced in a study of blood T cell repertoires in COVID-19. The protocol was immunoSEQ multiplex PCR, while the TCRdb copy is restricted to in-frame clones and leaves out a portion. The table records some 150,000 clones, 80% of them present only once. The sequenced sample consisted of peripheral blood. These receptors were collected from a man between 60 and 75 years old with active or convalescent COVID-19.

The chain links TRBV6-5 to TRBJ1-2; D is ambiguous. Per the germline V gene, CDR1 is MNHEY and CDR2 is SVGAGI. The length of the CDR3 is 16 residues. V was cut by 0 bases and J by 4 bases, with 15 bases left in between. CDR3 sequence (DNA): TGTGCCAGCAGTTACTCGCTGGCAGTCAAGTCCTATGGCTACACCTTC. Protein sequence: CASSYSLAVKSYGYTF.

This chain joins TRBV18 and TRBJ2-5, with a possible D match to TRBD1 (5 bases). Trimming pared 8 bases from V and 5 bases from J, leaving 12 bases between. The CDR3 totals 12 residues. Germline CDR1 KGHSH, CDR2 LQKENI. The CDR3 loop is CASTRGRETQYF. As DNA, the CDR3 is TGTGCCAGCACAAGGGGTAGGGAGACCCAGTACTTC.

The chain couples TRBV5-1 to TRBJ1-2; 10 nucleotides match TRBD1. V lost 0 bases to trimming and J lost 6 bases; unmatched junction nucleotides: 8. This CDR3 spans 16 amino acids. The V gene's germline CDR1 is SGHRS and CDR2 YFSETQ. In DNA, the CDR3 is TGCGCCAGCAGCTTGGAACCCGGGACAGGGGAGAATGGCTACACCTTC. Residues: CASSLEPGTGENGYTF. Full variable domain (rest looked up from reference TRBV5-1 and TRBJ1-2): KAGVTQTPRYLIKTRGQQVTLSCSPISGHRSVSWYQQTPGQGLQFLFEYFSETQRNKGNFPGRFSGRQFSNSRSEMNVSTLELGDSALYLCASSLEPGTGENGYTFGSGTRLTVV.

The chain is built from TRBV9 and TRBJ2-5; TRBD2 agrees at 7 bases. Germline loops: CDR1 SGDLS, CDR2 YYNGEE. This CDR3 is 15 amino acids long. With V trimmed by 4 bases and J by 5 bases, 11 bases remained unmatched. CDR3 bases: TGTGCCAGCAGCCGGCCGGGACTATTCTCGGAGACCCAGTACTTC. Protein: CASSRPGLFSETQYF.

This CDR3 reads CASSLQGSGAGELFF. In DNA, the CDR3 is TGTGCCAGCAGCTTGCAGGGATCGGGAGCCGGGGAGCTGTTTTTT. This rearrangement joins TRBV5-4 to TRBJ2-2, with D possibly matching TRBD2 (6 bases). Trimming took 1 base from V and 6 from J, leaving 13 bases between them. Germline V gene data show CDR1 as SGHNT and CDR2 as YYREEE (reference sequence). The CDR3 extends over 15 amino acids. Full variable domain (missing parts from reference TRBV5-4 and TRBJ2-2): ETGVTQSPTHLIKTRGQQVTLRCSSQSGHNTVSWYQQALGQGPQFIFQYYREEENGRGNFPPRFSGLQFPNYSSELNVNALELDDSALYLCASSLQGSGAGELFFGEGSRLTVL.

This sequence joins TRBV11-2 and TRBJ2-7; D possibly corresponds to TRBD1 (5 bases). Looked up from germline, CDR1 is SGHAT and CDR2 is FQNNGV. V was cut by 7 bases and J by 3 bases, with 19 bases left in between. The length of the CDR3 is 15 residues. This CDR3 reads CASTPWRGRVYEQYF. CDR3 sequence (DNA): TGTGCCAGCACCCCCTGGAGAGGCAGGGTCTACGAGCAGTACTTC. Full variable domain (outside the CDR3, taken from reference TRBV11-2 and TRBJ2-7): EAGVAQSPRYKIIEKRQSVAFWCNPISGHATLYWYQQILGQGPKLLIQFQNNGVVDDSQLPKDRFSAERLKGVDSTLKIQPAKLEDSAVYLCASTPWRGRVYEQYFGPGTRLTVT.

The V call is TRBV5-4, the J call TRBJ2-7, with TRBD2 matching 8 bases. Trimming took 0 bases from V and 4 from J; bases not matched to a gene: 6. Germline assignment: CDR1 SGHNT and CDR2 YYREEE (reference sequence). The CDR3 has 15 amino acids. The DNA of the CDR3 is TGTGCCAGCAGCTTGGCCGCGACTAGCGTATACGAGCAGTACTTC. This encodes CASSLAATSVYEQYF.

The chain combines TRBV5-1 with TRBJ2-7; 7 bases are a match to TRBD2. The CDR3 has 14 amino acids. The germline V gene has CDR1 SGHRS and CDR2 YFSETQ. Trimming at V came to 0 bases and at J to 6 bases, leaving 6 bases not matched to a gene. The CDR3, as DNA: TGCGCCAGCAGCTTGGATACTAGCGCGCCCGAGCAGTACTTC. This encodes CASSLDTSAPEQYF.

J is TRBJ2-1 and V is TRBV5-4, with 7 bases lining up with TRBD2. The CDR3 sequence is 14 residues long. Trimming took 0 bases from V and 6 from J; bases not matched to a gene: 3. Germline V gene sequence: CDR1 SGHNT, CDR2 YYREEE (reference sequence). The CDR3 DNA reads TGTGCCAGCAGCTTGGGTCTAGCGGCCAATGAGCAGTTCTTC. As protein: CASSLGLAANEQFF.

The genes are TRBV4-3 and TRBJ1-6; TRBD1 might be the D (6 bases). The CDR3 length is 15 residues. Per the germline V gene, CDR1 is LGHNA and CDR2 is YSLEER. Trimming cost V 0 bases and J 5 bases, with 8 bases left between them. This CDR3 reads CASSQEQGDNSPLHF. The CDR3 DNA sequence: TGCGCCAGCAGCCAAGAACAGGGCGATAATTCACCCCTCCACTTT.